The 8 T cell receptor beta chains below were found in one sample sequenced in a study of blood T cells in healthy people across ages. Together with a sample-barcoded 5' primer, a J-beta primer mix was included in a second PCR lasting roughly 7 to 11 cycles. TCRdb reanalysed the 5' RACE reads using MiXCR and keeps one entry per CDR3 protein. The data hold some 1.5 million distinct CDR3 sequences, with roughly 27% observed a single time. Sequences were obtained from blood. These receptors were obtained from a woman aged 30 to 39 in good health.

As to this clonotype: This may arise from a read error, as a much more abundant clone is one base away. V gene TRBV6-5 combines with J gene TRBJ1-5; 7 positions agree with TRBD1. CDR1 MNHEY and CDR2 SVGAGI come from the germline V gene. The CDR3 extends over 13 amino acids. The CDR3 loop reads CTSAQGGNQPQHF. The CDR3 coding sequence is TGTACCAGCGCCCAGGGGGGCAATCAGCCCCAGCATTTT.

For the CDR3, the DNA is TGCGCCAGCGAGGACCCGGGGGCAGATACGCAGTATTTT. The encoded protein is CASEDPGADTQYF. The genes are TRBV5-1 and TRBJ2-3; D possibly corresponds to TRBD2 (6 bases). Between the trimmed V and J ends, which lost 7 bases and 4 bases, there was a span of 13 bases. CDR3 length: 13 residues. In germline, CDR1 is SGHRS, CDR2 YFSETQ. Full variable domain (rest looked up from reference TRBV5-1 and TRBJ2-3): KAGVTQTPRYLIKTRGQQVTLSCSPISGHRSVSWYQQTPGQGLQFLFEYFSETQRNKGNFPGRFSGRQFSNSRSEMNVSTLELGDSALYLCASEDPGADTQYFGPGTRLTVL.

The V gene is TRBV7-2, the J gene TRBJ2-5, with 7 nucleotides matching TRBD2. CDR3 length equals 16 residues. The germline CDR1 and CDR2 sequences are SGHTA and FQGNSA. V dropped 0 bases and J dropped 4; count of bases not matched to a gene: 8. This CDR3 reads CASSLALARGGETQYF. The CDR3 DNA sequence: TGTGCCAGCAGCTTAGCTCTAGCCCGCGGGGGAGAGACCCAGTACTTC. The entire variable domain, with the rest obtained from reference TRBV7-2 and TRBJ2-5, is as follows: GAGVSQSPSNKVTEKGKDVELRCDPISGHTALYWYRQSLGQGLEFLIYFQGNSAPDKSGLPSDRFSAERTGGSVSTLTIQRTQQEDSAVYLCASSLALARGGETQYFGPGTRLLVL.

This clonotype was found a few times. Just one base apart from a much larger clone, this may be a read error. The rearrangement joins TRBV12-3 or TRBV12-4 to TRBJ1-6; the D is unclear. The CDR3 totals 16 residues. CDR3 region: CVSSFEGPSYNSPLHF. The CDR3 DNA follows: TGTGTCAGCAGTTTTGAGGGTCCGTCCTATAATTCACCCCTCCACTTT.

This chain connects TRBV28 to TRBJ1-2; 8 nucleotides align to TRBD1. The CDR3 has 15 amino acids. V was clipped by 6 bases and J by 6 bases; unmatched bases: 12. CDR1 is MDHEN and CDR2 is SYDVKM in the germline V gene. The CDR3 protein is CASSLTGQGGHGYTF. The CDR3 region has the DNA TGTGCCAGCAGCCTTACCGGACAGGGAGGCCATGGCTACACCTTC.

On this clonotype: The junction does not match germline at one end; this may be a read error. This chain links TRBV11-2 with TRBJ2-3, with 8 bases matching TRBD2. The CDR3 contains 19 residues. Germline loops: CDR1 SGHAT, CDR2 FQNNGV. CDR3 loop: CASSLDPPATSGHTDTQYF. As DNA, the CDR3 is TGTGCCAGCAGCTTAGACCCCCCGGCAACTAGCGGACACACAGATACGCAGTATTTC.

A few counts support this clonotype. The V and J genes are TRBV15 and TRBJ1-1; D gene unclear. Deletions cut 0 bases from V and 0 bases from J, with 5 bases between. Germline V gene data show CDR1 as LNHNV and CDR2 as YYDKDF (reference sequence). This CDR3 has 14 residues. The CDR3 here is CATSRDSMNTEAFF. Written as DNA, the CDR3 is TGTGCCACCAGCAGAGATTCTATGAACACTGAAGCTTTCTTT.

Regarding this clonotype: A much more abundant neighbour one base away suggests this may be a read error. The V gene is TRBV29-1, the J gene TRBJ2-7; perhaps TRBD2 as D (5 bases). Germline loops: CDR1 SQVTM, CDR2 ANQGSEA. The CDR3 sequence is 12 residues long. The CDR3 sequence is CSVVGNSYERYF. CDR3 DNA sequence: TGCAGCGTTGTCGGGAACTCCTACGAGCGGTACTTC.